What follows are 27 T cell receptor beta chains derived from one specimen sequenced in a study of shared clonotypes between healthy human individuals. Only in-frame clones appear in the TCRdb table, and some are missing; sequencing was by immunoSEQ multiplex PCR. The repertoire holds about 1.9 million clones, roughly 95% seen once, with around 1.8% in the top ten. The naive CD8 fraction comprised CD45RO-negative cells positively selected for CCR7 and excluded terminally differentiated effector memory CD45RA+ cells. Source material: naive CD8+ T cells from PBMCs. The receptors originated from a man younger than 30 in good health. Some clones in this sample may be carry-over from other donors' samples.

This chain uses TRBV28 with TRBJ2-5; 16 bases map to TRBD2. This CDR3 has 21 residues. Losses at the gene ends were 3 bases for V and 5 bases for J; bases not matched to a gene: 18. The germline V gene has CDR1 MDHEN and CDR2 SYDVKM. CDR3 in amino acids: CASSFSGTSGRAPLLYETQYF. As DNA, the CDR3 is TGTGCCAGCAGTTTTTCGGGGACTAGCGGGAGGGCCCCTTTATTGTATGAGACCCAGTACTTC.

The rearrangement links TRBV27 to TRBJ2-5, with 8 bases identical to TRBD1. Unmatched junction bases numbered 5, after V lost 6 bases and J lost 5 bases. The germline CDR1 and CDR2 sequences are MNHEY and SMNVEV (reference sequence). The CDR3 contains 13 residues. CDR3 residues: CASRVQGEETQYF. CDR3 nucleotide sequence: TGTGCCAGCAGGGTACAGGGGGAGGAGACCCAGTACTTC.

The rearrangement links TRBV9 to TRBJ2-5; 14 bases fit TRBD2. J lost 5 bases, V lost 3 bases, and 12 bases had no gene match. CDR3 size: 18 residues. Germline CDR1 reads SGDLS; CDR2 reads YYNGEE. CDR3 DNA sequence: TGTGCCAGCAGCGCGCAAGTGGGGACTAGCGGGAGAGAGGAGACCCAGTACTTC. Protein product: CASSAQVGTSGREETQYF.

This rearrangement joins TRBV11-2 to TRBJ2-3; D uncertain. This CDR3 comprises 16 residues. With 5 bases removed from V and 1 base from J, the gap between germline ends came to 16 bases. Germline V lookup: CDR1 SGHAT, CDR2 FQNNGV. The CDR3 protein is CASSSYPAWGTDTQYF. CDR3 bases: TGTGCCAGCAGCAGCTACCCCGCTTGGGGCACAGATACGCAGTATTTT.

This rearrangement joins TRBV7-8 to TRBJ2-7, with TRBD1 matching 11 bases. The CDR3 covers 15 residues. From germline, CDR1 is SGHVS and CDR2 FQNEAQ. The V and J ends lost 6 bases and 4 bases, in that order; junction bases with no gene match: 8. DNA for the CDR3: TGTGCCAGCAGTCCCGGACAGGGGGCGCCGTACGAGCAGTACTTC. It encodes CASSPGQGAPYEQYF.

The count of this clone is one. This sample includes further DNA sequences coding for the same CDR3. The chain links TRBV4-1 to TRBJ1-1; no reliable D call. Germline values: CDR1 MGHRA, CDR2 YSYEKL. The length of the CDR3 is 13 residues. V dropped 2 bases and J dropped 4 bases, with 8 bases sitting between them. The CDR3 here is CASSQRVGTEAFF. The DNA for the CDR3 is TGCGCCAGCAGCCAAAGGGTGGGCACTGAAGCTTTCTTT.

This chain joins TRBV28 and TRBJ1-1, with D maybe TRBD1 (6 bases). CDR3 length: 13 amino acids. V lost 5 bases and J 8 bases, leaving 15 bases between the germline ends. From germline, CDR1 is MDHEN and CDR2 SYDVKM. For the CDR3, the DNA is TGTGCCAGCAGTCCTCTACAGGGCTCAGAAGCTTTCTTT. It yields the protein CASSPLQGSEAFF.

The J gene is TRBJ1-5, the V gene TRBV6-5; no clear D. The V end lost 6 bases, the J end lost 1 base, and 10 bases lay between the germline ends. The CDR3 length is 14 residues. Per germline, CDR1 MNHEY and CDR2 SVGAGI. The CDR3 sequence is CASSADISNQPQHF. Here the CDR3 DNA reads TGTGCCAGCAGCGCCGACATCAGCAATCAGCCCCAGCATTTT.

This chain connects TRBV5-6 to TRBJ2-5; D possibly corresponds to TRBD2 (5 bases). V lost 6 bases, J lost 2 bases, and 14 bases lay in between. The CDR3 is made up of 14 amino acids. Germline values: CDR1 SGHDT, CDR2 YYEEEE. The CDR3 coding sequence is TGTGCCAGCACCTCGGGGATGGATCAAGAGACCCAGTACTTC. Protein sequence: CASTSGMDQETQYF.

The chain recombines TRBV5-4 with TRBJ2-3; 8 bases fit TRBD1. In germline, CDR1 is SGHNT, CDR2 YYREEE (reference sequence). V shed 4 bases and J 2 bases; nucleotides not matched to a gene: 9. There are 16 residues in the CDR3. The CDR3 nucleotides read TGTGCCAGCAGCCCCGAGGGCAGGGGGCTCACAGATACGCAGTATTTT. Its protein is CASSPEGRGLTDTQYF.

The rearrangement links TRBV5-6 to TRBJ2-7; D not resolved. The CDR3 has 13 residues. V lost 5 bases and J lost 3, with 12 bases in between. CDR1 and CDR2 from the germline V gene are SGHDT and YYEEEE. CDR3 region: CASRPTSGYEQYF. The CDR3 nucleotides are TGTGCCAGCAGACCCACATCGGGCTACGAGCAGTACTTC.

This chain links TRBV28 with TRBJ1-1; D unresolved. This CDR3 is 15 amino acids long. Germline assignment: CDR1 MDHEN and CDR2 SYDVKM. V was pared by 7 bases and J by 0 bases, with 15 bases between. The CDR3 sequence: CASKAMGYMNTEAFF. In DNA, the CDR3 is TGTGCCAGCAAGGCTATGGGTTACATGAACACTGAAGCTTTCTTT.

The chain couples TRBV7-2 to TRBJ2-7; maybe TRBD1 (6 bases). V shed 5 bases and J shed 9 bases, with 26 bases lying between them. The CDR3 loop spans 16 amino acids. CDR1 is SGHTA and CDR2 is FQGNSA in the germline V gene. This CDR3 is CASSPTGVPTGIPQYF. The CDR3 DNA sequence: TGTGCCAGCAGCCCGACAGGAGTCCCAACAGGGATCCCGCAGTACTTC.

Regarding this clone: At the DNA level, this CDR3 is encoded by other sequences in the same sample as well. The chain recombines TRBV27 with TRBJ1-1; D is possibly TRBD1 (6 bases). Trimming pared 0 bases from V and 5 bases from J, leaving 13 bases between. Germline CDR1 is MNHEY and CDR2 is SMNVEV (reference sequence). This CDR3 is 15 amino acids long. The CDR3 region has the DNA TGTGCCAGCAGTTTATCAGGTAGGGGGGGGACTGAAGCTTTCTTT. Encoded protein: CASSLSGRGGTEAFF.

The chain couples TRBV27 to TRBJ1-1; 8 nucleotides agree with TRBD1. V shed 7 bases, J shed 5 bases, and the junction held 9 bases outside the gene matches. The CDR3 length is 14 residues. Looked up from germline, CDR1 is MNHEY and CDR2 is SMNVEV (reference sequence). The DNA of the CDR3 is TGTGCCAGCACCTTTCAGGGGGCGCGAACTGAAGCTTTCTTT. Protein product: CASTFQGARTEAFF.

J is TRBJ2-7 and V is TRBV27; TRBD1 matches at 10 bases. Per the germline V gene, CDR1 is MNHEY and CDR2 is SMNVEV (reference sequence). The CDR3 length is 17 residues. The J segment lost 5 bases and the V segment lost 5 bases, leaving 15 bases of the junction unmatched. The CDR3 DNA follows: TGTGCCAGCAGTGAAATATTCGGAGGGGGACAGGGGAACGAGCAGTACTTC. It codes for CASSEIFGGGQGNEQYF.

The chain uses TRBV4-1 and TRBJ2-2; D is uncertain. The CDR3 is 14 amino acids. Trimming removed 4 bases from V and 5 bases from J, with 11 bases in between. Germline V gives CDR1 MGHRA, CDR2 YSYEKL. In DNA, the CDR3 is TGCGCCAGCAGCCCCTCTCTGCGGACCGGGGAGCTGTTTTTT. Its protein product is CASSPSLRTGELFF.

The chain combines TRBV7-9 with TRBJ1-2, with D hard to call. Germline-derived CDR1 and CDR2 are SEHNR and FQNEAQ (reference sequence). The V end lost 0 bases, the J end lost 4 bases, and 12 bases lay between the germline ends. The CDR3 runs to 15 residues. The CDR3 loop reads CASSLALGWIYGYTF. The CDR3 region has the DNA TGTGCCAGCAGCTTAGCGTTGGGTTGGATCTATGGCTACACCTTC.

The V gene is TRBV7-9, the J gene TRBJ2-1, with 9 bases aligning to TRBD1. The germline V gene has CDR1 SEHNR and CDR2 FQNEAQ (reference sequence). The CDR3 loop spans 16 amino acids. V lost 5 bases to trimming and J lost 4 bases; unmatched junction nucleotides: 9. CDR3 loop: CASSPTGGPNYNEQFF. CDR3 nucleotide sequence: TGTGCCAGCAGCCCGACAGGGGGACCGAATTACAATGAGCAGTTCTTC.

For the CDR3, the DNA is TGTGCCAGCAGCTTGGGACTGAGAAACACCATATATTTT. Its translation is CASSLGLRNTIYF. V and J are TRBV5-6 and TRBJ1-3, with D hard to call. From germline, CDR1 is SGHDT and CDR2 YYEEEE. CDR3 length equals 13 residues. V lost 0 bases to trimming and J lost 5 bases, with 6 bases between them.

The genes are TRBV10-1 and TRBJ2-3; possible D gene TRBD2, 6 bases. The length of the CDR3 is 17 residues. Trimming removed 3 bases at V and 0 bases at J, with 16 bases between. Germline V gene sequence: CDR1 WNHNN, CDR2 SYGVQD (reference sequence). CDR3 amino acids: CASSDLASVTSTDTQYF. CDR3 bases: TGCGCCAGCAGTGATCTGGCTAGCGTAACTAGCACAGATACGCAGTATTTT.

The J gene is TRBJ2-7, the V gene TRBV28, with a weak D call TRBD2 (6 bases). Trimming shortened V by 6 bases and J by 0 bases, and 18 bases separated the two germline ends. This CDR3 contains 16 residues. Looked up from germline, CDR1 is MDHEN and CDR2 is SYDVKM. CDR3 DNA sequence: TGTGCCAGCAGCCAAGCATCGATAGCGGACTCCTACGAGCAGTACTTC. It specifies CASSQASIADSYEQYF.

This chain joins TRBV19 and TRBJ2-1, with 8 bases matching TRBD1. This CDR3 is built from 16 residues. V gave up 3 bases and J gave up 6 bases; unmatched junction bases: 10. Germline CDR1 and CDR2: LNHDA and SQIVND (reference sequence). CDR3 bases: TGTGCCAGTAGTATGTCCGACAGGGGCGACCTCAATGAGCAGTTCTTC. The encoded protein is CASSMSDRGDLNEQFF. The variable domain in full, completed from reference TRBV19 and TRBJ2-1, reads DGGITQSPKYLFRKEGQNVTLSCEQNLNHDAMYWYRQDPGQGLRLIYYSQIVNDFQKGDIAEGYSVSREKKESFPLTVTSAQKNPTAFYLCASSMSDRGDLNEQFFGPGTRLTVL.

This clone was counted a single time. The same CDR3 is also encoded by other DNA sequences in this sample. The rearrangement links TRBV27 to TRBJ2-1, with 8 bases aligning to TRBD2. This CDR3 has 15 residues. Germline CDR1 MNHEY, CDR2 SMNVEV (reference sequence). V lost 3 bases, J lost 4 bases, and 5 bases stayed unmatched. CDR3 bases: TGTGCCAGCAGTTTCGCGGGAGGATATTACAATGAGCAGTTCTTC. The encoded protein is CASSFAGGYYNEQFF.

The gene calls are TRBV9 and TRBJ2-1; TRBD1 aligns across 7 bases. Germline V gene sequence: CDR1 SGDLS, CDR2 YYNGEE. The CDR3 contains 12 residues. The J segment lost 7 bases and the V segment lost 4 bases, leaving 2 bases of the junction unmatched. CDR3 region: CASSPQGNEQFF. The CDR3 DNA is TGTGCCAGCAGCCCACAGGGGAATGAGCAGTTCTTC.

The chain uses TRBV7-2 and TRBJ1-3; D gene unclear. Trimming cost V 0 bases and J 8 bases, with 14 bases left between them. The CDR3 extends over 15 amino acids. CDR1 is SGHTA, CDR2 FQGNSA, per germline. The DNA of the CDR3 is TGTGCCAGCAGCTTAGCCGGACTTCCCGCGGACACCATATATTTT. This encodes CASSLAGLPADTIYF.

This chain connects TRBV2 to TRBJ2-7, with 8 nucleotides matching TRBD1. V shed 4 bases, J shed 4 bases, and the junction held 9 bases outside the gene matches. The germline V gene has CDR1 SNHLY and CDR2 FYNNEI. This CDR3 spans 15 amino acids. The DNA for the CDR3 is TGTGCCAGCAGTGGAGTTGGACAGGGAGGATACGAGCAGTACTTC. This translates into CASSGVGQGGYEQYF. The entire variable domain, with the rest obtained from reference TRBV2 and TRBJ2-7, is as follows: EPEVTQTPSHQVTQMGQEVILRCVPISNHLYFYWYRQILGQKVEFLVSFYNNEISEKSEIFDDQFSVERPDGSNFTLKIRSTKLEDSAMYFCASSGVGQGGYEQYFGPGTRLTVT.